This TCR beta chain was captured by sequencing in a study of Graves' ophthalmopathy and Graves' hyperthyroidism. Germline V CDR1 and CDR2: MNHNS, SASEGT. V lost 0 bases and J lost 5, with 10 bases in between. The CDR3 covers 14 residues. None of the included patients had other autoimmune diseases, uncontrolled infections, pregnancy or lactation, as these led to exclusion. Study-wide findings and caveats: Both a roughly 68% sensitivity and an approximately 72% specificity characterized the model's predictions of ophthalmopathy progression. Built on 13 signatures, a model told ophthalmopathy apart from stable hyperthyroidism with 85% to 90% sensitivity and under 83% specificity.

RNA transcripts served as template for amplifying TCR beta CDR3 sequences. HTBI-primed first-round RT-PCR preceded second-round multiplex PCR. TCRdb called the multiplex PCR reads again in MiXCR, with one record for every CDR3 protein. The sample includes some 210,000 distinct CDR3 sequences, roughly 27% of them seen just once. This clonotype was counted ten times or more. Its specificity is not known. The source material was peripheral blood. The sequence came from a man aged 50-60 years with Graves' ophthalmopathy. The rearrangement uses TRBV6-1 and TRBJ1-1; a possible D gene is TRBD1 (5 bases). CDR3 sequence reads: CASSEAGGRTEAFF. The CDR3, as DNA: TGTGCCAGCAGTGAAGCGGGGGGGAGGACTGAAGCTTTCTTT.